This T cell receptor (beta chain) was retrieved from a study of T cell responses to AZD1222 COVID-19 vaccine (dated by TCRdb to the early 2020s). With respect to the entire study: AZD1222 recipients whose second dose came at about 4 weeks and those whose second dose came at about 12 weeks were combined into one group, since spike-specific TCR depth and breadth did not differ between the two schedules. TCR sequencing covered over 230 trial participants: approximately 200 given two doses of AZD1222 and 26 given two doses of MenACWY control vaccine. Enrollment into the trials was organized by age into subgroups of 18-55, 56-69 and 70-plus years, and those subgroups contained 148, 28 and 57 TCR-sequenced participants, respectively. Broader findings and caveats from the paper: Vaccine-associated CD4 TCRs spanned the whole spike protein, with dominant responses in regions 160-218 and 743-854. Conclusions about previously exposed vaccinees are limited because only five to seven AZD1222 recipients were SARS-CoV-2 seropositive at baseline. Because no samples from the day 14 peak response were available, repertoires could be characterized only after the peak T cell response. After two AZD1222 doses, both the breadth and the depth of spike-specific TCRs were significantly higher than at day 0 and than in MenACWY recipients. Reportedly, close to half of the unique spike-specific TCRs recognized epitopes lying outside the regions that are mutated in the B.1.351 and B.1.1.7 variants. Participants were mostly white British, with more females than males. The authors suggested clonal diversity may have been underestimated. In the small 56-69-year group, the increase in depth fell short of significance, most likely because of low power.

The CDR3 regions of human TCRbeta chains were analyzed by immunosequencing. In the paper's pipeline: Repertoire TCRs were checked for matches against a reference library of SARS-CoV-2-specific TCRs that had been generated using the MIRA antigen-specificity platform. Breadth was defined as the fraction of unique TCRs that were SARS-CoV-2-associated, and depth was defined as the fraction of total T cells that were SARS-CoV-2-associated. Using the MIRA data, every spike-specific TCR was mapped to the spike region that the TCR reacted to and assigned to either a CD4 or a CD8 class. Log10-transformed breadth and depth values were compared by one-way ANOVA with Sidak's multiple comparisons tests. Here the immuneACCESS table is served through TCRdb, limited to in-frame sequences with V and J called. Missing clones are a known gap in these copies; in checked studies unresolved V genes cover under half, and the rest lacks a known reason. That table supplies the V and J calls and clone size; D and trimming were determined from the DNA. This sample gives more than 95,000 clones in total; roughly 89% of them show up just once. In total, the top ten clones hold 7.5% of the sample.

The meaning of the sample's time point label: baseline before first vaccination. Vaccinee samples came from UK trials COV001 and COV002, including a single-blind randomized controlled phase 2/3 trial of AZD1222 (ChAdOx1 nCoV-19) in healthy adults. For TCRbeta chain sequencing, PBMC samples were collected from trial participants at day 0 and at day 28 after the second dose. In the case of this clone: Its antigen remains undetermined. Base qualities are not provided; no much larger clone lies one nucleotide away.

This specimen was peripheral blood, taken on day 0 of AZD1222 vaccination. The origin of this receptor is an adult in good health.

The CDR3 reads as follows: CASSLVGQQETQYF. The DNA sequence is TGTGCCAGCAGCTTAGTTGGACAGCAAGAGACCCAGTACTTC. The chain is assembled from TRBV7-9 and TRBJ2-5, and possibly TRBD1, on 6 matching bases. Reading from cysteine to phenylalanine, the CDR3 counts 14 amino acids. This entry keeps only the CDR3 DNA: 42 bases, framed from base 1. Relative to germline, V is 1 base shorter and J is 2 bases shorter, with 8 bases between their ends. The germline V gene (reference sequence) supplies CDR1 SEHNR and CDR2 FQNEAQ.